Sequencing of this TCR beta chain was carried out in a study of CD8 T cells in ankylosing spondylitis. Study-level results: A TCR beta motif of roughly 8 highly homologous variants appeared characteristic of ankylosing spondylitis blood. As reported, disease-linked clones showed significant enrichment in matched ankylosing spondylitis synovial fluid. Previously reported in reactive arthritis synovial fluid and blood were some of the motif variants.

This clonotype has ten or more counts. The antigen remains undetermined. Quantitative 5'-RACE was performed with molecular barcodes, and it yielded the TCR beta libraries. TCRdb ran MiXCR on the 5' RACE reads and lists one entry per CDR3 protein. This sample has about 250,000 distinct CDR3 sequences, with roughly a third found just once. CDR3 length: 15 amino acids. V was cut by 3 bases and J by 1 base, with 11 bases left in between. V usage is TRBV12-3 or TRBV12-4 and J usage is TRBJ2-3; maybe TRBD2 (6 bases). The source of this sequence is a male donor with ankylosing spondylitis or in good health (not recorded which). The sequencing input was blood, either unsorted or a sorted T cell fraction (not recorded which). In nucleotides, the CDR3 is TGTGCCAGCAGTTTCTTACCGGGGGGCACAGATACGCAGTATTTT. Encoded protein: CASSFLPGGTDTQYF.